This is a list of T cell receptor beta chains from one sample in a study of blood T cell repertoires in COVID-19. Method: immunoSEQ multiplex PCR; TCRdb's copy keeps in-frame clones and lacks some. Of a few hundred thousand clones listed, about 82% are singletons. Sequencing was performed on peripheral blood. All receptors come from a man aged 80 or over with acute or convalescent COVID-19. The CDR3 runs from the conserved cysteine through the conserved F or W. A D gene is named only where the DNA matches it firmly. Not all rows give a size; the values are once, few, many and, for expanded clones, a class.

j_call: TRBJ2-3
clone_size: -
v_call: TRBV27
d_call: TRBD2
cdr3_nt: TGTGCCAGCAGTTCCGAAGCGGGAATGGCGGATACGCAGTATTTT
cdr3_aa: CASSSEAGMADTQYF

j_call: TRBJ1-2
clone_size: -
v_call: TRBV7-2
d_call: -
cdr3_nt: TGTGCCAGCAGCCCCGCCCGGGGGGAGCGCATCTATGGCTACACCTTC
cdr3_aa: CASSPARGERIYGYTF

j_call: TRBJ2-7
clone_size: -
v_call: TRBV5-1
d_call: TRBD1
cdr3_nt: TGCGCCAGCAGCTTAGGGGGCGCCCGGCTCGAGCAGTACTTC
cdr3_aa: CASSLGGARLEQYF

j_call: TRBJ1-4
clone_size: -
v_call: TRBV11-2
d_call: -
cdr3_nt: TGTGCCAGCAGCTTATCTCCGGGGGAAAAACTGTTTTTT
cdr3_aa: CASSLSPGEKLFF

j_call: TRBJ2-7
clone_size: -
v_call: TRBV19
d_call: -
cdr3_nt: TGTGCCAGTAGTTCAACAGGATACGAGCAGTACTTC
cdr3_aa: CASSSTGYEQYF

j_call: TRBJ1-3
clone_size: few
v_call: TRBV6-5
d_call: -
cdr3_nt: TGTGCCAGCAGTTACTCGAGCCCAGGGGACGAAAACACCATATATTTT
cdr3_aa: CASSYSSPGDENTIYF

j_call: TRBJ2-3
clone_size: -
v_call: TRBV7-9
d_call: -
cdr3_nt: TGTGCCAGCAGCTTAATGGAGCTAGCTACGTTGACAGATACGCAGTATTTT
cdr3_aa: CASSLMELATLTDTQYF

j_call: TRBJ1-1
clone_size: -
v_call: TRBV3-1/TRBV3-2
d_call: -
cdr3_nt: TGTGCCAGCAGCCAAGCCTCGCAGTCCAAAGCTTTCTTT
cdr3_aa: CASSQASQSKAFF

j_call: TRBJ2-1
clone_size: few
v_call: TRBV11-3
d_call: -
cdr3_nt: TGTGCCAGCAGCCCCGGGGATGCCAACAATGAGCAGTTCTTC
cdr3_aa: CASSPGDANNEQFF

j_call: TRBJ2-7
clone_size: -
v_call: TRBV9
d_call: TRBD2
cdr3_nt: TGTGCCAGCAGCCAGACTAGCACGAACTCCTACGAGCAGTACTTC
cdr3_aa: CASSQTSTNSYEQYF

j_call: TRBJ1-1
clone_size: -
v_call: TRBV5-1
d_call: -
cdr3_nt: TGCGCCAGCAGCTTGGATCCAGGGTCCCGCGGAGCTTTCTTT
cdr3_aa: CASSLDPGSRGAFF

j_call: TRBJ2-7
clone_size: -
v_call: TRBV23-1
d_call: TRBD1
cdr3_nt: TGCGCCAGCAGTCCTAGGGACAGGCCACAAGCCGACTACGAGCAGTACTTC
cdr3_aa: CASSPRDRPQADYEQYF

j_call: TRBJ1-2
clone_size: -
v_call: TRBV25-1
d_call: -
cdr3_nt: TGTGCCAGCAGTCAGGGAAACTATGGCTACACCTTC
cdr3_aa: CASSQGNYGYTF

j_call: TRBJ2-7
clone_size: once
v_call: TRBV19
d_call: TRBD2
cdr3_nt: TGTGCCAGTAGTCAAACTAGCGGGGGGGCCCAGAGCTACGAGCAGTACTTC
cdr3_aa: CASSQTSGGAQSYEQYF

j_call: TRBJ2-5
clone_size: -
v_call: TRBV29-1
d_call: TRBD2
cdr3_nt: TGCAGCGTGGCCCCGGGACTAGCGGGCAGGACGCGGGAGACCCAGTACTTC
cdr3_aa: CSVAPGLAGRTRETQYF

j_call: TRBJ1-1
clone_size: -
v_call: TRBV5-1
d_call: TRBD1
cdr3_nt: TGCGCCAGCAGCGCCCAGGGGGAGAACACTGAAGCTTTCTTT
cdr3_aa: CASSAQGENTEAFF

j_call: TRBJ2-6
clone_size: -
v_call: TRBV9
d_call: -
cdr3_nt: TGTGCCAGCAGCCTAAGGTCCGAGGGCCCCTTCTCTGGGGCCAACGTCCTGACTTTC
cdr3_aa: CASSLRSEGPFSGANVLTF

j_call: TRBJ2-1
clone_size: -
v_call: TRBV24-1
d_call: TRBD1
cdr3_nt: TGTGCCACCAGTGAGAGTGGGTTACAGGGGAAACAGTTCTTC
cdr3_aa: CATSESGLQGKQFF

j_call: TRBJ2-6
clone_size: -
v_call: TRBV7-8
d_call: -
cdr3_nt: TGTGCCAGCAGCCCGCCCGCCTCAGGGTCCGGGGCCAACGTCCTGACTTTC
cdr3_aa: CASSPPASGSGANVLTF

j_call: TRBJ1-1
clone_size: -
v_call: TRBV27
d_call: -
cdr3_nt: TGTGCCAGCAGTTTATCCCGGGGTGTGGGCACTGAAGCTTTCTTT
cdr3_aa: CASSLSRGVGTEAFF

j_call: TRBJ1-2
clone_size: -
v_call: TRBV19
d_call: TRBD1
cdr3_nt: TGTGCCAGTAGTATAGTTGGCAGGGGGACACGGCAAAACTATGGCTACACCTTC
cdr3_aa: CASSIVGRGTRQNYGYTF

j_call: TRBJ2-7
clone_size: few
v_call: TRBV6-5
d_call: TRBD1
cdr3_nt: TGTGCCAGCACCGACAGGGGGCGAGGGGAGCAGTACTTC
cdr3_aa: CASTDRGRGEQYF

j_call: TRBJ2-1
clone_size: few
v_call: TRBV5-1
d_call: TRBD2
cdr3_nt: TGCGCCAGCAGCTGGAGCGGGAGCGGGTTAAATGAGCAGTTCTTC
cdr3_aa: CASSWSGSGLNEQFF

j_call: TRBJ1-3
clone_size: once
v_call: TRBV28
d_call: -
cdr3_nt: TGTGCCAGCAGTCTTCTTCGGGGGGGGCACAGAAACACCATATATTTT
cdr3_aa: CASSLLRGGHRNTIYF

j_call: TRBJ2-7
clone_size: -
v_call: TRBV6-5
d_call: TRBD2
cdr3_nt: TGTGCCAGCATGGGCGCTGGGGGGGAATACGAGCAGTACTTC
cdr3_aa: CASMGAGGEYEQYF

j_call: TRBJ2-7
clone_size: -
v_call: TRBV4-3
d_call: -
cdr3_nt: TGCGCCAGCAGCCAAGGGGGCAAGTCCTACGAGCAGTACTTC
cdr3_aa: CASSQGGKSYEQYF